These 5 T cell receptor beta chains came from one sample sequenced in a study of CD8 T cells in ankylosing spondylitis. TCRdb passed the 5' RACE reads through MiXCR, listing each CDR3 protein once. The sample includes 700,000 to 1,000,000 distinct CDR3 sequences, approximately 12% of them seen just once. For these receptors, no antigen is known. Study-wide points: About 8 highly homologous variants made up a TCR beta motif that seemed to typify ankylosing spondylitis blood.

The sequencing sample was made of blood, either unsorted or a sorted T cell fraction (not recorded which). Receptors were obtained from a male donor with ankylosing spondylitis.

The V call is TRBV12-3 or TRBV12-4, the J call TRBJ2-1; 10 bases are shared with TRBD2. V trimming: 5 bases; J trimming: 5 bases; junction bases outside the gene matches: 9. The CDR3 extends over 16 amino acids. The CDR3, as DNA: TGTGCCAGCAGTCCCCGTCTAGCGGGAGCAAACAATGAGCAGTTCTTC. Amino acid sequence: CASSPRLAGANNEQFF.

This clonotype was seen at least ten times. A junction boundary mismatches the germline segment, possibly from a read error. The V call is TRBV7-7, the J call TRBJ1-4; TRBD1 agrees at 8 bases. Looked up from germline, CDR1 is SSHAT and CDR2 is FNYEAQ (reference sequence). The CDR3 extends over 12 amino acids. The CDR3 nucleotides read TGTGCTAGCAGCCCCGGACAGGGAAAACTGTTTTTT. The encoded protein is CASSPGQGKLFF.

This rearrangement joins TRBV12-3 or TRBV12-4 to TRBJ2-3; 10 bases are a match to TRBD1. The CDR3 extends over 13 amino acids. V trimming: 7 bases; J trimming: 14 bases; junction bases outside the gene matches: 12. In nucleotides, the CDR3 is TGTGCCAGCACTTCCTGGGCGACAGGGGGCAGGTATTTT. It is translated as CASTSWATGGRYF.

The rearrangement joins TRBV4-3 to TRBJ2-1; 8 nucleotides align to TRBD2. The CDR3 extends over 17 amino acids. Trimming at V came to 3 bases and at J to 7 bases, leaving 14 bases not matched to a gene. The germline V gene has CDR1 LGHNA and CDR2 YSLEER. For the CDR3, the DNA is TGCGCCAGCAGCCAGGCCCCGGGACTAGTGGTTCCAAATGAGCAGTTCTTC. Translation gives CASSQAPGLVVPNEQFF.

The chain combines TRBV19 with TRBJ1-5; TRBD1 is a possible D gene (5 bases). This CDR3 is built from 17 residues. Deletions cut 5 bases from V and 0 bases from J, with 17 bases between. CDR1 is LNHDA, CDR2 SQIVND, per germline (reference sequence). In DNA, the CDR3 is TGTGCCAGTAGTTCCTACACGACAGTGGGTAGCAATCAGCCCCAGCATTTT. It encodes CASSSYTTVGSNQPQHF.